A single sample gave rise to the 21 T cell receptor beta chains below, sequenced in a study of early T cells in non-severe SARS-CoV-2 infection. MiXCR, run by TCRdb on the 5' RACE reads, gives a single entry per CDR3 protein. The table includes just over 95,000 distinct CDR3 sequences, approximately 10% detected once. This specimen was whole blood, taken at baseline. Receptor source: an adult who was a healthcare worker with PCR-confirmed SARS-CoV-2 infection or an uninfected control (not recorded which).

The chain employs TRBV9 and TRBJ2-5; D gene uncertain. Trimming removed 0 bases at V and 5 bases at J, with 14 bases between. The CDR3 covers 15 residues. Germline V gene lookup returns CDR1 SGDLS and CDR2 YYNGEE. CDR3 amino acids: CASSVAPLGSETQYF. DNA of the CDR3: TGTGCCAGCAGCGTAGCCCCTCTCGGGTCGGAGACCCAGTACTTC.

Here the CDR3 DNA reads TGTGCCAGCAGTGAAGCGCAGTTGACGCAGTATTTT. Amino acids: CASSEAQLTQYF. The chain is built from TRBV6-1 and TRBJ2-3, with D unresolved. Germline V lookup: CDR1 MNHNS, CDR2 SASEGT. This CDR3 has 12 residues. The V end was cut by 0 bases, the J end by 9 bases, with 7 bases between.

There are many counts of this clonotype. The V and J genes are TRBV7-2 and TRBJ2-3; D unresolved. The V gene's germline CDR1 is SGHTA and CDR2 FQGNSA. With 6 bases removed from V and 6 bases from J, the gap between germline ends came to 19 bases. This CDR3 is 15 amino acids long. The CDR3 here is CASSLLGFDGDTQYF. In DNA form, the CDR3 reads TGTGCCAGCAGTCTACTCGGGTTCGATGGGGATACGCAGTATTTT. Filled out from reference TRBV7-2 and TRBJ2-3, the complete variable domain reads GAGVSQSPSNKVTEKGKDVELRCDPISGHTALYWYRQSLGQGLEFLIYFQGNSAPDKSGLPSDRFSAERTGGSVSTLTIQRTQQEDSAVYLCASSLLGFDGDTQYFGPGTRLTVL.

This clonotype was counted a few times. As DNA, the CDR3 is TGTGCCAGCAGCACCGGACTAGCGGGGCACAATGAGCAGTTCTTC. Translation: CASSTGLAGHNEQFF. The J gene is TRBJ2-1, the V gene TRBV11-3, with 12 bases that match TRBD2. The ends lost 5 bases at V and 5 bases at J; junction bases unmatched: 4. Germline values: CDR1 SGHNT, CDR2 YENEEA. This CDR3 has 15 amino acids.

This clonotype was counted only a few times. The genes are TRBV11-3 and TRBJ1-2; 8 nucleotides agree with TRBD1. Germline assignment: CDR1 SGHNT and CDR2 YENEEA. V lost 7 bases, J lost 0 bases, and 7 bases stayed unmatched. This CDR3 is 15 amino acids long. CDR3 DNA sequence: TGTGCCAGCATCTCAAAGGACAGGGCTAACTATGGCTACACCTTC. As protein: CASISKDRANYGYTF.

V usage is TRBV3-1 and J usage is TRBJ2-1, with D hard to call. The CDR3 has 14 amino acids. Per the germline V gene, CDR1 is LGHDT and CDR2 is YNNKEL (reference sequence). Between the trimmed V and J ends, which lost 3 bases and 5 bases, there was a span of 11 bases. Here the CDR3 DNA reads TGTGCCAGCAGCCAGACCCAATCCCACAATGAGCAGTTCTTC. Translating gives CASSQTQSHNEQFF.

V gene TRBV5-1 combines with J gene TRBJ2-1; no clear D. Germline V CDR1 and CDR2: SGHRS, YFSETQ. The CDR3 is 13 amino acids. The germline V and J ends were trimmed by 4 bases and 9 bases, with 14 bases remaining between them. The CDR3 bases are TGCGCCAGCAGCCCCGTGGGAAGTACTGAGCAGTTCTTC. It is translated as CASSPVGSTEQFF.

The gene calls are TRBV7-9 and TRBJ2-2; 9 positions match TRBD1. This CDR3 comprises 17 residues. In germline, CDR1 is SEHNR, CDR2 FQNEAQ (reference sequence). The junction had 14 bases not matched to a gene; V was cut back by 5 bases and J by 7 bases. DNA for the CDR3: TGTGCCAGCAGCCGAGAGATTACAGGGGGCAAGAGCGGGGAGCTGTTTTTT. Residues: CASSREITGGKSGELFF. The full variable domain, in which reference TRBV7-9 and TRBJ2-2 provide the parts outside the CDR3, is DTGVSQNPRHKITKRGQNVTFRCDPISEHNRLYWYRQTLGQGPEFLTYFQNEAQLEKSRLLSDRFSAERPKGSFSTLEIQRTEQGDSAMYLCASSREITGGKSGELFFGEGSRLTVL.

The gene calls are TRBV20-1 and TRBJ2-4; D remains ambiguous. This CDR3 is built from 13 residues. Germline V gives CDR1 DFQATT, CDR2 SNEGSKA (reference sequence). V lost 7 bases and J lost 0, with 10 bases in between. The CDR3 sequence: CSVAQIAKNIQYF. Here the CDR3 DNA reads TGCAGTGTAGCCCAAATAGCCAAAAACATTCAGTACTTC.

This rearrangement joins TRBV5-4 to TRBJ2-5; D possibly uses TRBD1 or TRBD2 (5 bases each). The CDR3 has 17 amino acids. The germline V gene has CDR1 SGHNT and CDR2 YYREEE (reference sequence). The ends were cut back, 7 bases at V and 3 bases at J, with 25 bases in the middle. CDR3 coding DNA: TGTGCCAGCCCAAACCCTCCCGGGGCTCGTAGCAAAGAGACCCAGTACTTC. It yields the protein CASPNPPGARSKETQYF.

This clonotype was counted at least ten times. The V gene is TRBV6-1, the J gene TRBJ1-4; 7 bases are a match to TRBD1. CDR3 length equals 13 residues. Germline CDR1 is MNHNS and CDR2 is SASEGT. The V and J ends lost 8 bases and 3 bases, in that order; junction bases with no gene match: 3. The CDR3 here is CASRRGPNEKLFF. CDR3 bases: TGTGCCAGCCGAAGGGGGCCTAATGAAAAACTGTTTTTT.

This clonotype was counted ten times or more. V and J are TRBV15 and TRBJ2-7, with 10 positions matching TRBD1. The CDR3 spans 13 residues. From germline, CDR1 is LNHNV and CDR2 YYDKDF (reference sequence). The V and J ends lost 5 bases and 7 bases, in that order; junction bases with no gene match: 5. The CDR3 DNA is TGTGCCACCAGCCAGGACAGGGGGGGAGAGCAGTACTTC. It encodes CATSQDRGGEQYF.

J is TRBJ2-1 and V is TRBV30; possible D gene TRBD2, 6 bases. V shed 8 bases and J shed 4 bases, with 27 bases lying between them. The germline V gene encodes CDR1 GTSNPN and CDR2 SVGIG (reference sequence). The CDR3 totals 17 residues. CDR3 sequence reads: CARGGGKGVQGYNEQFF. The CDR3 DNA is TGTGCCCGAGGAGGCGGGAAAGGGGTGCAAGGGTACAATGAGCAGTTCTTC.

The sample holds a few counts of this clonotype. J is TRBJ2-1 and V is TRBV20-1; tentative D call: TRBD1 (5 bases). Trimming removed 0 bases from V and 8 bases from J, with 14 bases in between. The germline gives CDR1 DFQATT, CDR2 SNEGSKA (reference sequence). The CDR3 is 14 amino acids. CDR3 sequence: CSARDYQGSDEQFF. The CDR3 DNA follows: TGCAGTGCTAGAGATTACCAGGGATCGGATGAGCAGTTCTTC.

This clonotype was counted ten times or more. J is TRBJ1-1 and V is TRBV20-1; the D gene is possibly TRBD1 (6 bases). This CDR3 contains 13 residues. Between the trimmed V and J ends, which lost 4 bases and 8 bases, there was a span of 17 bases. The germline CDR1 and CDR2 sequences are DFQATT and SNEGSKA (reference sequence). The CDR3 loop is CSAKGRGGEEAFF. In DNA, the CDR3 is TGCAGTGCTAAGGGCAGGGGAGGTGAAGAAGCTTTCTTT.

This clonotype was found a few times. The chain links TRBV10-1 to TRBJ2-1, with D tentatively TRBD2 (6 bases). The CDR3 has 15 residues. With 5 bases removed from V and 2 bases from J, the gap between germline ends came to 13 bases. CDR1 is WNHNN and CDR2 is SYGVQD in the germline V gene (reference sequence). This CDR3 is CASSQTSGAYNEQFF. DNA for the CDR3: TGCGCCAGCAGTCAAACTTCGGGGGCCTACAATGAGCAGTTCTTC.

This clonotype was found a few times. The chain employs TRBV5-1 and TRBJ2-6; maybe TRBD2 (5 bases). Between the trimmed V and J ends, which lost 4 bases and 2 bases, there was a span of 10 bases. This CDR3 region has 15 residues. Germline V lookup: CDR1 SGHRS, CDR2 YFSETQ. CDR3 amino acids: CASSNRGPGANVLTF. The CDR3 DNA reads as TGCGCCAGCAGCAACAGAGGGCCTGGGGCCAACGTCCTGACTTTC.

Ten or more counts support this clonotype. The chain carries TRBV5-1 and TRBJ1-5; D is unclear. V lost 0 bases and J lost 0, with 1 base in between. This CDR3 has 13 amino acids. Germline CDR1 reads SGHRS; CDR2 reads YFSETQ. The CDR3 DNA is TGCGCCAGCAGCTTGGATAGCAATCAGCCCCAGCATTTT. It codes for CASSLDSNQPQHF.

Ten or more counts support this clonotype. J is TRBJ2-7 and V is TRBV29-1; D uncertain. V was cut by 1 base and J by 3 bases, with 7 bases left in between. The CDR3 spans 12 residues. Germline values: CDR1 SQVTM, CDR2 ANQGSEA. In DNA, the CDR3 is TGCAGCGTTGAAGTGCTGGGCTACGAGCAGTACTTC. As protein: CSVEVLGYEQYF.

V gene TRBV24-1 combines with J gene TRBJ2-1, with TRBD2 as a possible D gene (6 bases). The V end was cut by 2 bases, the J end by 7 bases, with 8 bases between. The germline gives CDR1 KGHDR, CDR2 SFDVKD. The CDR3 is made up of 13 amino acids. The CDR3 protein is CATSDSLANEQFF. The CDR3 coding sequence is TGTGCCACCAGTGATTCACTAGCAAATGAGCAGTTCTTC.

This clonotype was recorded a few times. The chain combines TRBV29-1 with TRBJ2-1; 12 bases map to TRBD2. Germline V gene sequence: CDR1 SQVTM, CDR2 ANQGSEA. V shed 7 bases and J 8 bases; nucleotides not matched to a gene: 12. There are 15 residues in the CDR3. CDR3 in amino acids: CSDPLLAGGTDEQFF. The DNA for the CDR3 is TGCAGCGACCCACTACTAGCGGGGGGCACGGATGAGCAGTTCTTC.